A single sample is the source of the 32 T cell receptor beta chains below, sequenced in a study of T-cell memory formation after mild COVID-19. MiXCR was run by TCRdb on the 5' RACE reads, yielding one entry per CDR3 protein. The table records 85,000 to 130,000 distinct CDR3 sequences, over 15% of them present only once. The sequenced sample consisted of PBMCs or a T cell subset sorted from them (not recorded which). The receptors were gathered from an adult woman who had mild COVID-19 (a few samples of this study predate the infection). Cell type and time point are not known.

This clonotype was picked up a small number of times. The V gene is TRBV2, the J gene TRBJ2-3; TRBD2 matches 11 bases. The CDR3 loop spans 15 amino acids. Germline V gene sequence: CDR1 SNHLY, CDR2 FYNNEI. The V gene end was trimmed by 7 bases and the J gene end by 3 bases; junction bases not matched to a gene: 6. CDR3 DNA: TGTGCCAGCATGGTAGCGGGGGGGTTGACAGATACGCAGTATTTT. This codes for CASMVAGGLTDTQYF.

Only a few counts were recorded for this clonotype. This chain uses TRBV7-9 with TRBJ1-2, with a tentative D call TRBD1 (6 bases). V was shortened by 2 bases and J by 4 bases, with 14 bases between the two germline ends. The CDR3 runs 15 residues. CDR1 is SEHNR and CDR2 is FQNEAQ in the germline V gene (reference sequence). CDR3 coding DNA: TGTGCCAGCAGCTTAATTTCGGGGGGGGCCTATGGCTACACCTTC. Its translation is CASSLISGGAYGYTF.

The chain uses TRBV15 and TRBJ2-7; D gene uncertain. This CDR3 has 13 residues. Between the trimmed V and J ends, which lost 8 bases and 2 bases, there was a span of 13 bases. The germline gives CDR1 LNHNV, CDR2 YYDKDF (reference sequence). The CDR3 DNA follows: TGTGCCACCTCAAGAGCTGCCACCTACGAGCAGTACTTC. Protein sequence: CATSRAATYEQYF.

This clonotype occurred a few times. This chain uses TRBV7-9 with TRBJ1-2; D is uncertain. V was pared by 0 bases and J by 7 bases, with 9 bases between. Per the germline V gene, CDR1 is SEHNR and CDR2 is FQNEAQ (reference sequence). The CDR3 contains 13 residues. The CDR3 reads CASSLAKIRGYTF. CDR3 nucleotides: TGTGCCAGCAGCTTAGCGAAAATCCGTGGCTACACCTTC.

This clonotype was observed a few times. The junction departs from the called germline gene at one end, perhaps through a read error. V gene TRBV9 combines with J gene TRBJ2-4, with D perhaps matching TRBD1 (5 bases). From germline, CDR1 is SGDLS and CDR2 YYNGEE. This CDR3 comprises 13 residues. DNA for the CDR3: TGTGCCAGCAGCGTAGACCCCTCACAGGTGGCTTGCTTC. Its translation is CASSVDPSQVACF.

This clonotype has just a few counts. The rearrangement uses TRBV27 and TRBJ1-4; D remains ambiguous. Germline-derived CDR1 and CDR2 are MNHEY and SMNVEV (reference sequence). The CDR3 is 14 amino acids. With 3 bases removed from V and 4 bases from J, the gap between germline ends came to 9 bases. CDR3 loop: CASSFYGNNEKLFF. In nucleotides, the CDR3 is TGTGCCAGCAGTTTTTACGGGAATAATGAAAAACTGTTTTTT.

The CDR3 region is CASSLLGENTEAFF. The CDR3 region has the DNA TGCGCCAGCAGCTTGCTGGGCGAGAACACTGAAGCTTTCTTT. The gene calls are TRBV5-1 and TRBJ1-1; D is ambiguous. The germline V gene has CDR1 SGHRS and CDR2 YFSETQ. Trimming stripped 1 base from V and 1 base from J, with 8 bases between. The CDR3 totals 14 residues.

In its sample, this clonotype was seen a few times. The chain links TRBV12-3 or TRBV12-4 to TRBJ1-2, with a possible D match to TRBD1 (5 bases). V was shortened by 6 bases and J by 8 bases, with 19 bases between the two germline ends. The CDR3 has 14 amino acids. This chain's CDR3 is CASRLQGNFRGYTF. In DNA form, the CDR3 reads TGTGCCAGCAGACTCCAGGGTAATTTTCGAGGCTACACCTTC.

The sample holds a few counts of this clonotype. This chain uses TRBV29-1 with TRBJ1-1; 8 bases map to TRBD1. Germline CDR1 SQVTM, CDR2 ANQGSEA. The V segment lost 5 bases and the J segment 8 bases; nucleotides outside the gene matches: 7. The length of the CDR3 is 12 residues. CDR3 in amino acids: CSVLPDRAEAFF. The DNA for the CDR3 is TGCAGCGTTCTTCCGGACAGGGCCGAAGCTTTCTTT.

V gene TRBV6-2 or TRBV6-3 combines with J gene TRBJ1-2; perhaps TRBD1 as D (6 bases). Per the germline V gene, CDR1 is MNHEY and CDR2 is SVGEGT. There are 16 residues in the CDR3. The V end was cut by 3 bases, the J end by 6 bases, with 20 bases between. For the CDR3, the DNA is TGTGCCAGCAGTTATTCGACCGGGACACAAGATGATGGCTACACCTTC. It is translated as CASSYSTGTQDDGYTF.

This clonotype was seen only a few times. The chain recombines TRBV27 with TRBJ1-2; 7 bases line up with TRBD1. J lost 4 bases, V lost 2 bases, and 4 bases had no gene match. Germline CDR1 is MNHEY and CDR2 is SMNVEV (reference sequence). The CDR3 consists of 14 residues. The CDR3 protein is CASSLTTGSYGYTF. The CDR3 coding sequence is TGTGCCAGCAGTTTAACGACAGGGTCCTATGGCTACACCTTC.

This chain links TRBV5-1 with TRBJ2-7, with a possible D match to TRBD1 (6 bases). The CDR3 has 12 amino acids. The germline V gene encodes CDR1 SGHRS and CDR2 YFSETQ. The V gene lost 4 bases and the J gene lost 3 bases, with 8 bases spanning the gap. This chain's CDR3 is CASSRDNYEQYF. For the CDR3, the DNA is TGCGCCAGCAGCCGGGACAACTACGAGCAGTACTTC.

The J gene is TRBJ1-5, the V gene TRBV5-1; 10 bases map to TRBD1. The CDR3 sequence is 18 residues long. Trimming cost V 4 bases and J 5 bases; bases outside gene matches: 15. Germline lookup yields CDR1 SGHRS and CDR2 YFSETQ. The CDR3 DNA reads TGCGCCAGCAGCCCCGTCCCGGGACAGGGGTCGGAGGATCAGCCCCAGCATTTT. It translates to CASSPVPGQGSEDQPQHF.

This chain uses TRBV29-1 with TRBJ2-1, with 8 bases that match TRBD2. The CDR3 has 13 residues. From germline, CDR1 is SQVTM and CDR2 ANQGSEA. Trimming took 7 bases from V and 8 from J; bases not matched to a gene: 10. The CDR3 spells CSALIAGSYEQFF. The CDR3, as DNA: TGCAGCGCTCTTATAGCGGGAAGTTATGAGCAGTTCTTC.

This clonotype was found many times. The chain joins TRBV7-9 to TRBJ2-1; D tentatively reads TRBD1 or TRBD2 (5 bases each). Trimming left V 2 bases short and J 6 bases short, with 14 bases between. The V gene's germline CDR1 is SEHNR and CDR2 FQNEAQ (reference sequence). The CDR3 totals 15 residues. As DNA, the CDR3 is TGTGCCAGCAGCTTAAATCCTGGTGGGGGCAATGAGCAGTTCTTC. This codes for CASSLNPGGGNEQFF.

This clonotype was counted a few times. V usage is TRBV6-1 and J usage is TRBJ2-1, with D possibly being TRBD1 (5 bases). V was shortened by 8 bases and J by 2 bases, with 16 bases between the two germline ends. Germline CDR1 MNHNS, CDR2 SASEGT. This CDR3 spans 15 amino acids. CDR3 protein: CASLQEMRPYNEQFF. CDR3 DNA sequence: TGTGCCAGCTTACAGGAGATGAGGCCCTACAATGAGCAGTTCTTC.

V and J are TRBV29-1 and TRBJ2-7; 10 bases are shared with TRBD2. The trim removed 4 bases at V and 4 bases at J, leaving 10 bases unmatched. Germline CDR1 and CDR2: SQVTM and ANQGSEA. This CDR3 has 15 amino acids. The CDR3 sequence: CSVGTSGGLRYEQYF. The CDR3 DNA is TGCAGCGTTGGGACTAGCGGCGGATTAAGATACGAGCAGTACTTC.

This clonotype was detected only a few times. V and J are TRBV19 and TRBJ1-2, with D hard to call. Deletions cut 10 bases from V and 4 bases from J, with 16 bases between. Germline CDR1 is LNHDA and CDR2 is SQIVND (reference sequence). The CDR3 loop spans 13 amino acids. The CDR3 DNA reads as TGTGCCACCCAGTATGACCCTCGCTATGGCTACACCTTC. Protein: CATQYDPRYGYTF.

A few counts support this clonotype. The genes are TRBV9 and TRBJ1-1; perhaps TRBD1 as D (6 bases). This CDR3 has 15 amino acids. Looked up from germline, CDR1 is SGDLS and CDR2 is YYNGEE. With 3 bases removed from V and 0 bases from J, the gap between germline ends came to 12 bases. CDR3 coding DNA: TGTGCCAGCAGCGGATGGACAGACATGAACACTGAAGCTTTCTTT. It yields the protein CASSGWTDMNTEAFF.

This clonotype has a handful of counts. The CDR3 loop is CASSVYDEQFF. DNA for the CDR3: TGTGCCAGCAGTGTTTACGATGAGCAGTTCTTC. The chain is built from TRBV2 and TRBJ2-1, with no clear D. Germline V gene lookup returns CDR1 SNHLY and CDR2 FYNNEI. The CDR3 has 11 residues. V was clipped by 4 bases and J by 8 bases, with 6 bases between them.

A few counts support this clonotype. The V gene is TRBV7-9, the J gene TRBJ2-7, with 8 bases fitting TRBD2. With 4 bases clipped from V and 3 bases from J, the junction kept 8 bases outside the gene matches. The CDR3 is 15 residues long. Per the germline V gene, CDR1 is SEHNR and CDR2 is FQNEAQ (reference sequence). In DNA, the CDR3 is TGTGCCAGCAGCTCGACTAGCGCGCTGTACTACGAGCAGTACTTC. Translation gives CASSSTSALYYEQYF.

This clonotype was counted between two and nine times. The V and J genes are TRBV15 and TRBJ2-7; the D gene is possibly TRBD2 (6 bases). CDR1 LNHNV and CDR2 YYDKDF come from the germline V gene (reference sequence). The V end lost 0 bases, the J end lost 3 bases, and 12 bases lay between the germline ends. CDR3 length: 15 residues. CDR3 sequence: CATSRDQEGLYEQYF. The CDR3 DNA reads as TGTGCCACCAGCAGAGATCAGGAGGGTCTCTACGAGCAGTACTTC.

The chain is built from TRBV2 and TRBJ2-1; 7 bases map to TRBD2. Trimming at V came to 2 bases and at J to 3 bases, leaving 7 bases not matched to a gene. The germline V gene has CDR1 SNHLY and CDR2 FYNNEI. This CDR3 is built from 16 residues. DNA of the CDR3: TGTGCCAGCAGTGAATCGACGGGAGGAGTCTACAATGAGCAGTTCTTC. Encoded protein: CASSESTGGVYNEQFF.

The CDR3 spells CSASITGEKVYEQYF. CDR3 bases: TGCAGTGCTAGCATCACGGGAGAGAAAGTCTACGAGCAGTACTTC. V and J are TRBV20-1 and TRBJ2-7, with D perhaps matching TRBD2 (6 bases). Per germline, CDR1 DFQATT and CDR2 SNEGSKA (reference sequence). The ends were cut back, 3 bases at V and 3 bases at J, with 18 bases in the middle. The CDR3 length is 15 residues.

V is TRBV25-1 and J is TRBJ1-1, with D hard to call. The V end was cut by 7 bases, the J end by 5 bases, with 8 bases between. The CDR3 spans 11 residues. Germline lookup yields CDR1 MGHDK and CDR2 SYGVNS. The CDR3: CASTLTTEAFF. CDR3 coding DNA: TGTGCCAGCACTTTGACGACTGAAGCTTTCTTT.

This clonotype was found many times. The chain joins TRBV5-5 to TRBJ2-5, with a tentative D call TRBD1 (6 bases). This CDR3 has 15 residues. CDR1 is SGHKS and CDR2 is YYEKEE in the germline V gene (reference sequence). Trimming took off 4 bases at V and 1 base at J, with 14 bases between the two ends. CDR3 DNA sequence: TGTGCCAGCAGCGAGATCACCAGGGGCCAAGAGACCCAGTACTTC. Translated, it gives CASSEITRGQETQYF.

The CDR3 region has the DNA TGTGCCAGCAGCTTTAGCGGGGGGGCGGACATTCAGTACTTC. Protein: CASSFSGGADIQYF. The rearrangement links TRBV11-2 to TRBJ2-4, with 11 bases matching TRBD2. The germline CDR1 and CDR2 sequences are SGHAT and FQNNGV. The CDR3 spans 14 residues. The junction had 3 bases not matched to a gene; V was cut back by 3 bases and J by 8 bases.

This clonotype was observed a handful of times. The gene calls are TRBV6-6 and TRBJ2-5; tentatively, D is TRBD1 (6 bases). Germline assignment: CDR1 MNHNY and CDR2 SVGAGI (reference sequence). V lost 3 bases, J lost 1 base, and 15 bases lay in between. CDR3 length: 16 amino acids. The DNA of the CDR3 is TGTGCCAGCAGTTATCTCTGGGGGCAATCCCAAGAGACCCAGTACTTC. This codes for CASSYLWGQSQETQYF.

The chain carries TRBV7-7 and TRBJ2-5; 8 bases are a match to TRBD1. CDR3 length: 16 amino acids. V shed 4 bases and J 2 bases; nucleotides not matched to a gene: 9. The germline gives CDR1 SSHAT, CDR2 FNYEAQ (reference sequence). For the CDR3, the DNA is TGTGCCAGCAGCTCCGGGACAGGAGGAAATCAAGAGACCCAGTACTTC. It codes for CASSSGTGGNQETQYF.

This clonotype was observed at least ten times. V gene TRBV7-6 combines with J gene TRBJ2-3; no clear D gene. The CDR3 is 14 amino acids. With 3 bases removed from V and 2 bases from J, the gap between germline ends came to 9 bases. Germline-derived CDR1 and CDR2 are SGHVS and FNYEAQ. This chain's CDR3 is CASSLVGVTDTQYF. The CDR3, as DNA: TGTGCCAGCAGCTTGGTAGGAGTCACAGATACGCAGTATTTT. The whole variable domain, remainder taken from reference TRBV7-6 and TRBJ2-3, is GAGVSQSPRYKVTKRGQDVALRCDPISGHVSLYWYRQALGQGPEFLTYFNYEAQQDKSGLPNDRFSAERPEGSISTLTIQRTEQRDSAMYRCASSLVGVTDTQYFGPGTRLTVL.

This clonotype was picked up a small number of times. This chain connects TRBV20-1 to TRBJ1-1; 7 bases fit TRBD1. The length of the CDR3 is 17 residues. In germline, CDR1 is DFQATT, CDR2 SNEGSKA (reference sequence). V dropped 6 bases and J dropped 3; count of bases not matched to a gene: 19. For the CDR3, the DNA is TGCAGTGCCGAGCCGACAGGGAGAAGCGGGCTGGACACTGAAGCTTTCTTT. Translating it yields CSAEPTGRSGLDTEAFF.

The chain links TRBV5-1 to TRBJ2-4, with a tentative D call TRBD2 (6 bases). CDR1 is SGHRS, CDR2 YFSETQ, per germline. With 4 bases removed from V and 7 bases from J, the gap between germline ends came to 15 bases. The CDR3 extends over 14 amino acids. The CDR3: CASSLEGFWNIQYF. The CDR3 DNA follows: TGCGCCAGCAGCCTGGAGGGATTTTGGAACATTCAGTACTTC.